This T cell receptor (beta chain) was sequenced during a study of human T cells and chemical hapten exposure. Study details: Investigators sensitized 2 cm by 2 cm of upper inner arm skin with 2% DPC. Application of 0.01% DPC to the upper back was done by patch test, with a reading at 6 days.

Notes on the study in general: The study found that DPC sensitization did not change TCRs above 1 in 1000 frequency.

This clonotype has only one observation. Its specificity is unknown. Time point reported: pre-sensitization, week 0. The treatment: therapeutic diphenylcyclopropenone sensitization with weekly scalp DPC. Every donor had alopecia and was 18 to 70 years old; all were suitable for DPC. Via MiXCR, TCRdb re-called the RACE reads, giving one row per CDR3 protein. The table records over 300,000 distinct CDR3 sequences, approximately 5.1% of them present only once. The TCR originated in a woman between 45 and 65 years old with alopecia areata. Some clones in this sample may be carry-over from other donors' samples. The source was whole blood, collected in connection with sensitization to the hapten diphenylcyclopropenone (DPC).

The CDR3, as DNA: TGTGCCAGCGGACCCGGGACTAGCGCGTATGAGCAGTTCTTC. This sequence encodes CASGPGTSAYEQFF. This chain connects TRBV6-5 to TRBJ2-1, with 10 bases fitting TRBD2. Germline loops: CDR1 MNHEY, CDR2 SVGAGI. Trimming at V came to 8 bases and at J to 8 bases, leaving 9 bases not matched to a gene. The CDR3 consists of 14 residues.